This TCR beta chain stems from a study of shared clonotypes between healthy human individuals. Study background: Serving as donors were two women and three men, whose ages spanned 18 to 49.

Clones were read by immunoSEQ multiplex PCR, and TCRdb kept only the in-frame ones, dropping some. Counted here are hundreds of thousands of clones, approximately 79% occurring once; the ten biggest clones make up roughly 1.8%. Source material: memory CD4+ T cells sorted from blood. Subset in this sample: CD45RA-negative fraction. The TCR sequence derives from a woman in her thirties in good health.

For the CDR3, the DNA is TGTGCCAGCAGCCAAGGTCTAGCGGGAGAATTATCCTACAATGAGCAGTTCTTC. Translated, it gives CASSQGLAGELSYNEQFF. V is TRBV14 and J is TRBJ2-1; 10 bases agree with TRBD2. Looked up from germline, CDR1 is SGHDN and CDR2 is FVKESK. This CDR3 comprises 18 residues. The V and J ends lost 1 base and 1 base, in that order; junction bases with no gene match: 7.